One and the same sample provided the 32 T cell receptor beta chains below, sequenced in a study of cytomegalovirus exposure and HLA in healthy donors. This table comes from immunoSEQ multiplex PCR, and its TCRdb copy is limited to in-frame clones, with some not included. The sample includes fewer than 130,000 clones, roughly nine tenths of them seen just once. The source material was PBMCs. The receptors were gathered from a young woman in good health and CMV-seronegative.

This rearrangement joins TRBV7-9 to TRBJ2-3, with 8 positions matching TRBD2. The germline V gene encodes CDR1 SEHNR and CDR2 FQNEAQ (reference sequence). The CDR3 loop spans 14 amino acids. Unmatched junction bases numbered 4, after V lost 5 bases and J lost 3 bases. The CDR3 nucleotides read TGTGCCAGCAGCCCCGGGGGGGGTACAGATACGCAGTATTTT. This gives the protein CASSPGGGTDTQYF. Full variable domain (outside the CDR3, taken from reference TRBV7-9 and TRBJ2-3): DTGVSQNPRHKITKRGQNVTFRCDPISEHNRLYWYRQTLGQGPEFLTYFQNEAQLEKSRLLSDRFSAERPKGSFSTLEIQRTEQGDSAMYLCASSPGGGTDTQYFGPGTRLTVL.

The chain links TRBV5-6 to TRBJ1-2; no reliable D call. There are 13 residues in the CDR3. The germline CDR1 and CDR2 sequences are SGHDT and YYEEEE. Deletions cut 0 bases from V and 4 bases from J, with 7 bases between. DNA of the CDR3: TGTGCCAGCAGCTTGGAGACGGGCTATGGCTACACCTTC. Encoded protein: CASSLETGYGYTF. Drawing the rest from reference TRBV5-6 and TRBJ1-2, the complete variable domain is DAGVTQSPTHLIKTRGQQVTLRCSPKSGHDTVSWYQQALGQGPQFIFQYYEEEERQRGNFPDRFSGHQFPNYSSELNVNALLLGDSALYLCASSLETGYGYTFGSGTRLTVV.

The genes are TRBV29-1 and TRBJ1-2, with 8 nucleotides matching TRBD1. In germline, CDR1 is SQVTM, CDR2 ANQGSEA. CDR3 length: 14 amino acids. Unmatched junction bases numbered 10, after V lost 6 bases and J lost 4 bases. CDR3 protein: CSVPPAGGGYGYTF. In nucleotides, the CDR3 is TGCAGCGTCCCACCCGCAGGGGGCGGCTATGGCTACACCTTC.

This rearrangement joins TRBV4-2 to TRBJ2-1; perhaps TRBD1 as D (6 bases). Germline V gives CDR1 LGHNA, CDR2 YNFKEQ. V lost 0 bases to trimming and J lost 9 bases, with 15 bases between them. The CDR3 covers 15 residues. The CDR3 region is CASSQDRGGQREQFF. CDR3 nucleotide sequence: TGTGCCAGCAGCCAAGATCGGGGTGGACAGCGTGAGCAGTTCTTC.

The V gene is TRBV6-1, the J gene TRBJ1-6; TRBD1 might be the D (5 bases). Germline assignment: CDR1 MNHNS and CDR2 SASEGT. V was clipped by 8 bases and J by 11 bases, with 22 bases between them. The CDR3 is made up of 15 amino acids. CDR3 residues: CASEASGVSRAPLHF. CDR3 nucleotides: TGTGCCAGCGAAGCGTCGGGGGTCAGTCGAGCACCCCTCCACTTT.

The gene calls are TRBV28 and TRBJ2-3, with TRBD1 identical over 7 bases. V shed 2 bases, J shed 1 base, and the junction held 3 bases outside the gene matches. CDR3 length: 15 residues. Germline assignment: CDR1 MDHEN and CDR2 SYDVKM. The CDR3 is CASSLGTGGTDTQYF. CDR3 nucleotides: TGTGCCAGCAGTTTAGGAACAGGGGGCACAGATACGCAGTATTTT.

The count of this clone is one. Additional DNA sequences in this sample encode the identical CDR3. This rearrangement joins TRBV5-1 to TRBJ2-7; a weak D match, TRBD1 (6 bases). Germline V lookup: CDR1 SGHRS, CDR2 YFSETQ. This CDR3 comprises 14 residues. Trimming took 0 bases from V and 2 from J, leaving 9 bases between them. The CDR3 loop is CASSLVGGTYEQYF. In DNA form, the CDR3 reads TGCGCCAGCAGCTTGGTAGGGGGAACCTACGAGCAGTACTTC.

The chain recombines TRBV11-2 with TRBJ2-3; 8 bases fit TRBD1. The CDR3 spans 17 residues. Germline loops: CDR1 SGHAT, CDR2 FQNNGV. V lost 6 bases to trimming and J lost 5 bases; unmatched junction nucleotides: 16. The DNA for the CDR3 is TGTGCCAGCAGAACTTTTGCCCTCAGGGGGCAGCGAGATACGCAGTATTTT. Its translation is CASRTFALRGQRDTQYF. Using reference TRBV11-2 and TRBJ2-3 for the parts outside the CDR3, the full variable domain is EAGVAQSPRYKIIEKRQSVAFWCNPISGHATLYWYQQILGQGPKLLIQFQNNGVVDDSQLPKDRFSAERLKGVDSTLKIQPAKLEDSAVYLCASRTFALRGQRDTQYFGPGTRLTVL.

The chain carries TRBV2 and TRBJ2-1, with 9 bases lining up with TRBD1. The V gene end was trimmed by 5 bases and the J gene end by 6 bases; junction bases not matched to a gene: 11. The CDR3 is made up of 16 amino acids. The germline V gene encodes CDR1 SNHLY and CDR2 FYNNEI. The CDR3 here is CASSSPTGGLGNEQFF. Written as DNA, the CDR3 is TGTGCCAGCAGTTCCCCGACAGGGGGGCTGGGCAATGAGCAGTTCTTC.

The chain is built from TRBV28 and TRBJ1-4; maybe TRBD1 (5 bases). The CDR3 loop spans 12 amino acids. Per the germline V gene, CDR1 is MDHEN and CDR2 is SYDVKM. V was shortened by 6 bases and J by 8 bases, with 10 bases between the two germline ends. The CDR3 loop reads CASSGGGEKLFF. Written as DNA, the CDR3 is TGTGCCAGCAGCGGGGGTGGGGAAAAACTGTTTTTT.

CDR3: CAISDGGIYNEQFF. CDR3 sequence (DNA): TGTGCCATCAGTGACGGGGGAATCTACAATGAGCAGTTCTTC. The rearrangement uses TRBV10-3 and TRBJ2-1; maybe TRBD2 (6 bases). Trimming took off 3 bases at V and 3 bases at J, with 9 bases between the two ends. The CDR3 has 14 residues. Germline V CDR1 and CDR2: ENHRY, SYGVKD.

This rearrangement joins TRBV5-1 to TRBJ1-1; 7 nucleotides line up with TRBD1. This CDR3 has 16 residues. The germline gives CDR1 SGHRS, CDR2 YFSETQ. J lost 4 bases, V lost 1 base, and 10 bases had no gene match. CDR3 sequence: CASSLQGAGGGTEAFF. DNA of the CDR3: TGCGCCAGCAGCTTGCAGGGCGCAGGGGGAGGCACTGAAGCTTTCTTT.

V and J are TRBV13 and TRBJ2-7, with D possibly being TRBD1 (6 bases). CDR3 length: 15 amino acids. Trimming removed 7 bases from V and 4 bases from J, with 20 bases in between. CDR1 is PRHDT, CDR2 FYEKMQ, per germline (reference sequence). For the CDR3, the DNA is TGTGCCAGCACCCCCGGGCCTCGGGACACTTACGAGCAGTACTTC. Translation: CASTPGPRDTYEQYF.

The V gene is TRBV7-9, the J gene TRBJ2-2; the D gene is possibly TRBD1 (7 bases). Per germline, CDR1 SEHNR and CDR2 FQNEAQ (reference sequence). The length of the CDR3 is 16 residues. V lost 0 bases to trimming and J lost 4 bases, with 12 bases between them. CDR3 DNA sequence: TGTGCCAGCAGCTTAGCCTCCAGGGGGGCCACCGGGGAGCTGTTTTTT. It is translated as CASSLASRGATGELFF.

V usage is TRBV4-1 and J usage is TRBJ2-7; perhaps TRBD2 as D (5 bases). The germline gives CDR1 MGHRA, CDR2 YSYEKL. The CDR3 extends over 15 amino acids. V lost 4 bases and J lost 2, with 15 bases in between. CDR3 sequence: CASSRAPGTTYEQYF. CDR3 nucleotides: TGCGCCAGCAGCCGAGCCCCGGGAACAACCTACGAGCAGTACTTC.

The genes are TRBV9 and TRBJ1-1; 8 bases map to TRBD1. This CDR3 is 12 amino acids long. Germline assignment: CDR1 SGDLS and CDR2 YYNGEE. Trimming at V came to 4 bases and at J to 9 bases, leaving 5 bases not matched to a gene. In DNA form, the CDR3 reads TGTGCCAGCAGCCCTGCCAGGGGGCAAGCTTTCTTT. It yields the protein CASSPARGQAFF.

The chain has TRBV7-2 and TRBJ2-7, with 9 bases identical to TRBD2. The CDR3 consists of 14 residues. The germline gives CDR1 SGHTA, CDR2 FQGNSA. V dropped 9 bases and J dropped 0; count of bases not matched to a gene: 6. CDR3 sequence: CASGSGSPSYEQYF. CDR3 DNA: TGTGCCAGTGGTAGCGGGAGCCCCTCCTACGAGCAGTACTTC.

This chain joins TRBV5-4 and TRBJ1-4; no reliable D call. The V end was cut by 4 bases, the J end by 3 bases, with 10 bases between. CDR1 is SGHNT and CDR2 is YYREEE in the germline V gene (reference sequence). The CDR3 consists of 14 residues. The CDR3 DNA is TGTGCCAGCAGCCCGGGGAAGCCTAATGAAAAACTGTTTTTT. It specifies CASSPGKPNEKLFF.

The V and J genes are TRBV9 and TRBJ2-2; the match to TRBD1 covers 9 bases. There are 14 residues in the CDR3. V dropped 0 bases and J dropped 8; count of bases not matched to a gene: 2. The germline gives CDR1 SGDLS, CDR2 YYNGEE. CDR3 in DNA: TGTGCCAGCAGCGTAGACAGGGGGCATGGGGAGCTGTTTTTT. Protein: CASSVDRGHGELFF.

The V gene is TRBV30, the J gene TRBJ1-1; a possible D gene is TRBD1 (5 bases). Trimming cost V 3 bases and J 5 bases, with 22 bases left between them. Germline CDR1 is GTSNPN and CDR2 is SVGIG (reference sequence). The CDR3 has 16 amino acids. This CDR3 is CAWSPPHRGEKTEAFF. The CDR3 DNA reads TGTGCCTGGAGCCCCCCGCACCGGGGGGAAAAAACTGAAGCTTTCTTT.

This clone was seen a single time. The V gene is TRBV19, the J gene TRBJ1-5; 9 nucleotides line up with TRBD1. Germline V lookup: CDR1 LNHDA, CDR2 SQIVND (reference sequence). With 5 bases clipped from V and 7 bases from J, the junction kept 15 bases outside the gene matches. The CDR3 is 17 residues long. CDR3 sequence reads: CASSATPGTGNVQPQHF. The CDR3 DNA sequence: TGTGCCAGTAGTGCCACCCCCGGGACAGGGAACGTCCAGCCCCAGCATTTT.

The chain uses TRBV5-4 and TRBJ1-2, with TRBD1 as a possible D gene (6 bases). The V gene's germline CDR1 is SGHNT and CDR2 YYREEE (reference sequence). V lost 0 bases to trimming and J lost 2 bases, with 14 bases between them. This CDR3 region has 16 residues. The CDR3 sequence is CASSLDLGALNYGYTF. CDR3 DNA: TGTGCCAGCAGCTTGGACTTGGGGGCCCTAAACTATGGCTACACCTTC.

This clone was picked up a small number of times. This chain joins TRBV25-1 and TRBJ1-2, with D maybe TRBD1 (6 bases). The CDR3 has 12 residues. The V end was cut by 2 bases, the J end by 8 bases, with 9 bases between. Germline assignment: CDR1 MGHDK and CDR2 SYGVNS. The CDR3 sequence is CASSEQGFGYTF. The DNA for the CDR3 is TGTGCCAGCAGTGAACAGGGGTTCGGCTACACCTTC.

The chain couples TRBV7-2 to TRBJ2-5, with D possibly TRBD2 on 6 matching bases. The V end lost 3 bases, the J end lost 4 bases, and 15 bases lay between the germline ends. The CDR3 totals 15 residues. Germline lookup yields CDR1 SGHTA and CDR2 FQGNSA. CDR3 nucleotides: TGTGCCAGCAGCTTCCAGGTAGCGGCCCTAGAGACCCAGTACTTC. It yields the protein CASSFQVAALETQYF.

For this clone: A junction end diverges from the germline sequence, so it may reflect a read error. V is TRBV29-1 and J is TRBJ2-5; the D gene is possibly TRBD2 (6 bases). The V gene's germline CDR1 is SQVTM and CDR2 ANQGSEA. The CDR3 extends over 11 amino acids. CDR3 loop: CSVEDFPSENF. As DNA, the CDR3 is TGCAGCGTTGAAGATTTTCCTAGCGAAAACTTC.

The chain recombines TRBV30 with TRBJ2-3; 9 bases agree with TRBD2. CDR3 size: 14 residues. Germline V lookup: CDR1 GTSNPN, CDR2 SVGIG (reference sequence). With 2 bases clipped from V and 4 bases from J, the junction kept 4 bases outside the gene matches. The CDR3, as DNA: TGTGCCTGGAGTCCCGGGACTAGCTCAGATACGCAGTATTTT. Protein sequence: CAWSPGTSSDTQYF.

This clone was seen more than once but under ten times. In DNA, the CDR3 is TGTGCCGCGTTCCGGGACAGGGAACGGTATGACAATGAGCAGTTCTTC. Residues: CAAFRDRERYDNEQFF. This chain connects TRBV30 to TRBJ2-1, with 9 nucleotides matching TRBD1. Germline CDR1 GTSNPN, CDR2 SVGIG (reference sequence). J gave up 5 bases and V 8 bases, and 16 bases lay outside the gene matches. The CDR3 totals 16 residues.

The rearrangement links TRBV5-1 to TRBJ1-1; D remains ambiguous. In germline, CDR1 is SGHRS, CDR2 YFSETQ. This CDR3 is 15 amino acids long. V shed 5 bases and J shed 0 bases, with 14 bases lying between them. This chain's CDR3 is CASREGRLLNTEAFF. As DNA, the CDR3 is TGCGCCAGCAGGGAGGGAAGACTTTTGAACACTGAAGCTTTCTTT.

This rearrangement joins TRBV14 to TRBJ1-4; D unresolved. The CDR3 has 18 residues. Germline values: CDR1 SGHDN, CDR2 FVKESK. Trimming left V 0 bases short and J 0 bases short, with 14 bases between. CDR3 DNA: TGTGCCAGCAGCCAAGATCCAGGAGGATCAGCAACTAATGAAAAACTGTTTTTT. Protein: CASSQDPGGSATNEKLFF.

The V call is TRBV7-2, the J call TRBJ1-5; TRBD1 matches 7 bases. V was pared by 4 bases and J by 5 bases, with 8 bases of the junction left unmatched. Germline V CDR1 and CDR2: SGHTA, FQGNSA. The CDR3 is made up of 15 amino acids. The CDR3 bases are TGTGCCAGCAGCTCCCGACAGGGTGGGGATCAGCCCCAGCATTTT. It is translated as CASSSRQGGDQPQHF.

The rearrangement joins TRBV5-1 to TRBJ2-1; 12 bases line up with TRBD2. This CDR3 has 15 amino acids. The V segment lost 4 bases and the J segment 5 bases; nucleotides outside the gene matches: 4. Germline lookup yields CDR1 SGHRS and CDR2 YFSETQ. CDR3 nucleotides: TGCGCCAGCAGCCGACTAGCGGGGGAAAACAATGAGCAGTTCTTC. Its translation: CASSRLAGENNEQFF.

The genes are TRBV15 and TRBJ1-4; 8 nucleotides match TRBD1. The germline CDR1 and CDR2 sequences are LNHNV and YYDKDF (reference sequence). The CDR3 loop spans 14 amino acids. V dropped 0 bases and J dropped 8; count of bases not matched to a gene: 2. The DNA of the CDR3 is TGTGCCACCAGCAGAGACAGGGGGCTGGAAAAACTGTTTTTT. Translated: CATSRDRGLEKLFF.